This is a list of T cell receptor beta chains from one sample in a study of blood T cell repertoires in COVID-19. Only in-frame clones appear in the TCRdb table, and some are missing; sequencing was by immunoSEQ multiplex PCR. Of about 190,000 clones listed, 84% are singletons. The sample was peripheral blood. The source is a human donor in a cohort sampled during active COVID-19. Both conserved end residues are part of each CDR3. The order of the fields is D gene, V gene, J gene, clone size, CDR3 DNA, CDR3 protein. D genes are given only for firm matches. Where a row states a size, it is once, few, many or the class of an expanded clone; other rows omit it.

d_gene: TRBD1
v_gene: TRBV29-1
j_gene: TRBJ1-2
abundance: NA
CDR3nt: TGCAGCGGTACAGGGGGTAACTATGGCTACACCTTC
CDR3aa: CSGTGGNYGYTF

d_gene: TRBD1
v_gene: TRBV5-1
j_gene: TRBJ2-1
abundance: NA
CDR3nt: TGCGCCAGCAGCTTAATACATTCCCCGGGACAGGGGTATTTGGATGAGCAGTTCTTC
CDR3aa: CASSLIHSPGQGYLDEQFF

d_gene: NA
v_gene: TRBV27
j_gene: TRBJ1-5
abundance: NA
CDR3nt: TGTGCCAGCAGTTTATTCCGGGGGGGGAATCAGCCCCAGCATTTT
CDR3aa: CASSLFRGGNQPQHF

d_gene: TRBD2
v_gene: TRBV5-1
j_gene: TRBJ2-5
abundance: NA
CDR3nt: TGCGCCAGCAGCTTGACTAGCGGGATGGAGACCCAGTACTTC
CDR3aa: CASSLTSGMETQYF

d_gene: NA
v_gene: TRBV24-1
j_gene: TRBJ2-1
abundance: NA
CDR3nt: TGTGCCACCAGTGGGAGTTATTACAATGAGCAGTTCTTC
CDR3aa: CATSGSYYNEQFF

d_gene: NA
v_gene: TRBV29-1
j_gene: TRBJ2-3
abundance: NA
CDR3nt: TGCAGCGTCGGGGAAGAGGGAATCGGCACGCAGTATTTT
CDR3aa: CSVGEEGIGTQYF

d_gene: NA
v_gene: TRBV19
j_gene: TRBJ1-4
abundance: NA
CDR3nt: TGTGCCAGTGGGGTCACGGGGATTCTACCTAATGAAAAACTGTTTTTT
CDR3aa: CASGVTGILPNEKLFF

d_gene: TRBD1
v_gene: TRBV5-1
j_gene: TRBJ2-5
abundance: NA
CDR3nt: TGCGCCAGCAGCTTTGAGAGACAGGGAGTACCCCAAGAGACCCAGTACTTC
CDR3aa: CASSFERQGVPQETQYF

d_gene: TRBD2
v_gene: TRBV27
j_gene: TRBJ2-7
abundance: NA
CDR3nt: TGTGCCAGCAGCCGCCTTCCGGGACTAGCGAGCTCCTACGAGCAGTACTTC
CDR3aa: CASSRLPGLASSYEQYF

d_gene: NA
v_gene: TRBV7-9
j_gene: TRBJ1-4
abundance: NA
CDR3nt: TGTGCCAGCAGCTTAGCGGGGAGCGCAACTAATGAAAAACTGTTTTTT
CDR3aa: CASSLAGSATNEKLFF

d_gene: NA
v_gene: TRBV2
j_gene: TRBJ2-3
abundance: NA
CDR3nt: TGTGCCAGCAGTCCCAGGGGAATGCGCACAGATACGCAGTATTTT
CDR3aa: CASSPRGMRTDTQYF

d_gene: TRBD1
v_gene: TRBV11-2
j_gene: TRBJ1-6
abundance: NA
CDR3nt: TGTGCCAGCAGGACAGGGATTGGGACCTCCTATAATTCACCCCTCCACTTT
CDR3aa: CASRTGIGTSYNSPLHF

d_gene: NA
v_gene: TRBV14
j_gene: TRBJ1-2
abundance: NA
CDR3nt: TGTGCCAGCAGCCAAGTGGGTGGTTACGCGGAAGCCTTC
CDR3aa: CASSQVGGYAEAF

d_gene: NA
v_gene: TRBV6-1
j_gene: TRBJ1-2
abundance: NA
CDR3nt: TGTGCCAGCAGTGAACTAGGTACGCCCTATGGCTACACCTTC
CDR3aa: CASSELGTPYGYTF

d_gene: TRBD2
v_gene: TRBV30
j_gene: TRBJ2-1
abundance: NA
CDR3nt: TGTGCCTGGAAGACTAGCGGGAGTCGAGTCTCCTACAATGAGCAGTTCTTC
CDR3aa: CAWKTSGSRVSYNEQFF

d_gene: NA
v_gene: TRBV4-1
j_gene: TRBJ2-2
abundance: NA
CDR3nt: TGCGCCAGCAGCCAAGAATTCGGACAGTGGTACACCGGGGAGCTGTTTTTT
CDR3aa: CASSQEFGQWYTGELFF

d_gene: TRBD2
v_gene: TRBV6-6
j_gene: TRBJ2-2
abundance: NA
CDR3nt: TGTGCCAGCAAGCGGGACGCGAACACCGGGGAGCTGTTTTTT
CDR3aa: CASKRDANTGELFF

d_gene: TRBD1
v_gene: TRBV5-6
j_gene: TRBJ1-2
abundance: NA
CDR3nt: TGTGCCAGCAGCTTTTATTCGGGACAGCCCTATGGCTACACCTTC
CDR3aa: CASSFYSGQPYGYTF

d_gene: TRBD2
v_gene: TRBV20-1
j_gene: TRBJ2-1
abundance: NA
CDR3nt: TGCAGTGCTAGTAAACTAGCGGGCTACAATGAGCAGTTCTTC
CDR3aa: CSASKLAGYNEQFF

d_gene: NA
v_gene: TRBV6-1
j_gene: TRBJ1-2
abundance: NA
CDR3nt: TGTGCCAGCAGTGAGGGGGCGCCGGGTCTCTATGGCTACACCTTC
CDR3aa: CASSEGAPGLYGYTF

d_gene: NA
v_gene: TRBV5-1
j_gene: TRBJ2-7
abundance: NA
CDR3nt: TGCGCCAGCAGCTTATCGACTCTCGGTCCCTACGAGCAGTACTTC
CDR3aa: CASSLSTLGPYEQYF

d_gene: NA
v_gene: TRBV3-1/TRBV3-2
j_gene: TRBJ2-3
abundance: few
CDR3nt: TGTGCCAGCAGCCCCACGGGGTATACGCAGTATTTT
CDR3aa: CASSPTGYTQYF

d_gene: TRBD1
v_gene: TRBV6-1
j_gene: TRBJ2-3
abundance: NA
CDR3nt: TGTGCCAGCAGTGAACCCGGACAGGACACAGATACGCAGTATTTT
CDR3aa: CASSEPGQDTDTQYF

d_gene: TRBD1
v_gene: TRBV5-1
j_gene: TRBJ2-1
abundance: NA
CDR3nt: TGCGCCAGCAGCTCGGGACAGGGATCCGATGAGCAGTTCTTC
CDR3aa: CASSSGQGSDEQFF

d_gene: NA
v_gene: TRBV3-1/TRBV3-2
j_gene: TRBJ2-7
abundance: NA
CDR3nt: TGTGCCAGCAGCCAAGATCGAGCGTACGAGCAGTACTTC
CDR3aa: CASSQDRAYEQYF

d_gene: NA
v_gene: TRBV27
j_gene: TRBJ1-4
abundance: NA
CDR3nt: TGTGCCAGCAGGAACCAGGGGCCCAATGAAAAACTGTTTTTT
CDR3aa: CASRNQGPNEKLFF

d_gene: NA
v_gene: TRBV28
j_gene: TRBJ1-1
abundance: NA
CDR3nt: TGTGCCAGCAGTTTAGGAGGAAACGTCGGGATGAGAGCTTTCTTT
CDR3aa: CASSLGGNVGMRAFF

d_gene: TRBD2
v_gene: TRBV5-1
j_gene: TRBJ2-2
abundance: NA
CDR3nt: TGCGCCAGCAGCAGTCACATAGCGGGAGGCTCCACCGGGGAGCTGTTTTTT
CDR3aa: CASSSHIAGGSTGELFF

d_gene: TRBD1
v_gene: TRBV7-2
j_gene: TRBJ1-1
abundance: NA
CDR3nt: TGTGCCAGCAGCCTCGGACAGGGTTTGATTGGGGCTGAAGCTTTCTTT
CDR3aa: CASSLGQGLIGAEAFF

d_gene: TRBD1
v_gene: TRBV19
j_gene: TRBJ1-6
abundance: NA
CDR3nt: TGTGCCAGTAGTATAGTATTTTGGACAGGGCAATCGCCACCCCTCCACTTT
CDR3aa: CASSIVFWTGQSPPLHF

d_gene: NA
v_gene: TRBV7-2
j_gene: TRBJ2-2
abundance: NA
CDR3nt: TGTGCCAGCAGCTTATTCGGACAGCCCGGGGAGCTGTTTTTT
CDR3aa: CASSLFGQPGELFF

d_gene: NA
v_gene: TRBV7-9
j_gene: TRBJ1-1
abundance: NA
CDR3nt: TGTGCCAGCAGCAGGCAAGGGGTAACTGAAGCTTTCTTT
CDR3aa: CASSRQGVTEAFF

d_gene: NA
v_gene: TRBV7-9
j_gene: TRBJ2-1
abundance: NA
CDR3nt: TGTGCCAGCGATGCGGGCTCCTACAATGAGCAGTTCTTC
CDR3aa: CASDAGSYNEQFF

d_gene: NA
v_gene: TRBV3-1/TRBV3-2
j_gene: TRBJ2-3
abundance: NA
CDR3nt: TGTGCCAGCAGATCGACAGTAACTAGCACAGATACGCAGTATTTT
CDR3aa: CASRSTVTSTDTQYF

d_gene: TRBD1
v_gene: TRBV6-5
j_gene: TRBJ2-7
abundance: NA
CDR3nt: TGTGCCAGCAGTTACGAGGGGGCTGCTGGAGCGTACGAGCAGTACTTC
CDR3aa: CASSYEGAAGAYEQYF

d_gene: NA
v_gene: TRBV28
j_gene: TRBJ1-4
abundance: NA
CDR3nt: TGTGCCAGCAGTTCGGGGGGCGGCGCAACTAATGAAAAACTGTTTTTT
CDR3aa: CASSSGGGATNEKLFF

d_gene: TRBD1
v_gene: TRBV25-1
j_gene: TRBJ2-5
abundance: NA
CDR3nt: TGTGCCAGCAGTGAATATCGGGACAGGAGATACCAAGAGACCCAGTACTTC
CDR3aa: CASSEYRDRRYQETQYF

d_gene: TRBD2
v_gene: TRBV5-4
j_gene: TRBJ2-5
abundance: NA
CDR3nt: TGTGCCAGCAGCTTGACTGGTGGGAGGGCCTTTGAGGAGACCCAGTACTTC
CDR3aa: CASSLTGGRAFEETQYF

d_gene: TRBD2
v_gene: TRBV9
j_gene: TRBJ2-1
abundance: NA
CDR3nt: TGTGCCAGCAGCTTGCGGACTAGCGGGGGGTCGAGCTCCTACAATGAGCAGTTCTTC
CDR3aa: CASSLRTSGGSSSYNEQFF

d_gene: NA
v_gene: TRBV5-6
j_gene: TRBJ1-1
abundance: NA
CDR3nt: TGTGCCAGCAGCTTTCAGGGGCTGAACACTGAAGCTTTCTTT
CDR3aa: CASSFQGLNTEAFF

d_gene: NA
v_gene: TRBV12-3/TRBV12-4
j_gene: TRBJ2-1
abundance: NA
CDR3nt: TGTGCCAGCAGTTTAGTCTTCCCGGCAGGGCAGTTCTTC
CDR3aa: CASSLVFPAGQFF

d_gene: NA
v_gene: TRBV6-6
j_gene: TRBJ1-4
abundance: NA
CDR3nt: TGTGCCAGCAGTAGAAGCTTAGGACAAAACCCGGAAAAACTGTTTTTT
CDR3aa: CASSRSLGQNPEKLFF

d_gene: NA
v_gene: TRBV7-9
j_gene: TRBJ1-6
abundance: NA
CDR3nt: TGTGCCATCCCTAGCGGGCCGAGCTCCTATAATTCACCCCTCCACTTT
CDR3aa: CAIPSGPSSYNSPLHF

d_gene: TRBD1
v_gene: TRBV6-5
j_gene: TRBJ1-1
abundance: NA
CDR3nt: TGTGCCAGCAGCCTCGGACAGGGGGGGAACACTGAAGCTTTCTTT
CDR3aa: CASSLGQGGNTEAFF

d_gene: TRBD1
v_gene: TRBV4-2
j_gene: TRBJ1-5
abundance: few
CDR3nt: TGTGCCAGCAGCCAAGCTCGGGGACAGGGTGATCAGCCCCAGCATTTT
CDR3aa: CASSQARGQGDQPQHF

d_gene: TRBD2
v_gene: TRBV6-1
j_gene: TRBJ2-1
abundance: NA
CDR3nt: TGTGCCAGCAGTGACACTAGCGGGGTTGATGAGCAGTTCTTC
CDR3aa: CASSDTSGVDEQFF

d_gene: TRBD1
v_gene: TRBV2
j_gene: TRBJ1-2
abundance: NA
CDR3nt: TGTGCCAGCAGTGGGGACAGCTATGGCTACACCTTC
CDR3aa: CASSGDSYGYTF

d_gene: TRBD1
v_gene: TRBV7-2
j_gene: TRBJ1-1
abundance: NA
CDR3nt: TGTGCCAGCAGCCCGAGTGTGGGACAGGGTTACACTGAAGCTTTCTTT
CDR3aa: CASSPSVGQGYTEAFF

d_gene: NA
v_gene: TRBV2
j_gene: TRBJ1-1
abundance: NA
CDR3nt: TGTGCCAGCAGTTTTCAGGGTACCACTGAAGCTTTCTTT
CDR3aa: CASSFQGTTEAFF

d_gene: NA
v_gene: TRBV3-1/TRBV3-2
j_gene: TRBJ2-7
abundance: NA
CDR3nt: TGTGCCAGCAGCCAAGGCCTCAGGGGTGGCTACGAGCAGTACTTC
CDR3aa: CASSQGLRGGYEQYF

d_gene: TRBD2
v_gene: TRBV10-3
j_gene: TRBJ2-1
abundance: NA
CDR3nt: TGTGCCATCAGCCGACGGGGAAGCGGGAGGGACAATGAGCAGTTCTTC
CDR3aa: CAISRRGSGRDNEQFF

d_gene: NA
v_gene: TRBV24-1
j_gene: TRBJ1-2
abundance: once
CDR3nt: TGTGCCACCAGTGATCCTGGACAGACCTATGGCTACACCTTC
CDR3aa: CATSDPGQTYGYTF

d_gene: NA
v_gene: TRBV5-6
j_gene: TRBJ1-2
abundance: NA
CDR3nt: TGTGCCAGCAGCTCCTTTGACAGCCGGGCTAACTATGGCTACACCTTC
CDR3aa: CASSSFDSRANYGYTF

d_gene: NA
v_gene: TRBV3-1/TRBV3-2
j_gene: TRBJ1-2
abundance: once
CDR3nt: TGTGCCAGCAGCCAAATTCCAGGGCCCAATGGCTACACCTTC
CDR3aa: CASSQIPGPNGYTF

d_gene: NA
v_gene: TRBV2
j_gene: TRBJ1-2
abundance: NA
CDR3nt: TGTGCCAGCAGTGCAGGGCCTACTAACTATGGCTACACCTTC
CDR3aa: CASSAGPTNYGYTF